This is a list of T cell receptor beta chains from one sample in a study of blood T cells in healthy people across ages. Each CDR3 protein is one row after TCRdb ran MiXCR on the 5' RACE reads. Among a few hundred thousand distinct CDR3 sequences listed, around a quarter were seen once. These sequences were also reported in another study, on T cells of mothers and their children.

Sequenced sample: blood. All receptors come from a boy aged 2 to 10 in good health. Both conserved end residues are part of each CDR3. Each record gives: V gene, clone size, J gene, D gene, CDR3 DNA, CDR3 protein. D genes are given only for firm matches. Clone size appears in some rows only: once, few, many, or a class for an expanded clone.

>TRBV6-1|few|TRBJ1-4|TRBD1
TGTGCCAGCAGTGATTTGGCAGGGGGCAATGAAAAACTGTTTTTT
CASSDLAGGNEKLFF
>TRBV7-2|-|TRBJ2-7|-
TGTGCCAGCAGCTTAGTACAGGGTAGTGGGTACGAGCAGTACTTC
CASSLVQGSGYEQYF
>TRBV30|-|TRBJ1-5|-
TGTGCCTGGAGTCCCCGGGGCCTTAGCAATCAGCCCCAGCATTTT
CAWSPRGLSNQPQHF
>TRBV29-1|few|TRBJ1-1|-
TGCAGCGGCCGGGACGGGAACACTGAAGCTTTCTTT
CSGRDGNTEAFF
>TRBV21-1|-|TRBJ1-3|-
TGTGCCAGCAGCAAAGGGAACAGTGGACCAGGAAACACCATATATTTT
CASSKGNSGPGNTIYF
>TRBV6-1|once|TRBJ2-7|-
TGTGCCAGCTATGTTTCACCGGGCCAAAACTACGAGCAGTACTTC
CASYVSPGQNYEQYF
>TRBV5-1|few|TRBJ2-1|-
TGCGCCAGCAGCTTCGGCGAACTGGACAATGAGCAGTTCTTC
CASSFGELDNEQFF
>TRBV4-3|-|TRBJ2-5|TRBD1
TGCGCCAGCAGCCAAGGGTACAGGGGGCGCGAGACCCAGTACTTC
CASSQGYRGRETQYF
>TRBV12-5|few|TRBJ1-4|-
TGTGCTAGTGGTGACTACTCGGTAAGGACTCCCGAAAAACTGTTTTTT
CASGDYSVRTPEKLFF
>TRBV7-9|-|TRBJ2-5|-
TGTGCCAGCAGCGCTGAGGGTCGGGAGACCCAGTACTTC
CASSAEGRETQYF
>TRBV7-9|-|TRBJ2-1|TRBD2
TGTGCCAGCAGCTTGACTAGCGGGAGGCGATACAATGAGCAGTTCTTC
CASSLTSGRRYNEQFF
>TRBV7-9|few|TRBJ2-5|-
TGTGCCAGCAGCTTATCGAGGCGGACCCCCGGGGAGACCCAGTACTTC
CASSLSRRTPGETQYF
>TRBV4-3|few|TRBJ1-1|-
TGCGCCAGCAGCCAAGGCTTCGATCGACGGGACACTGAAGCTTTCTTT
CASSQGFDRRDTEAFF
>TRBV18|-|TRBJ1-2|TRBD1
TGTGCCAGCTCACCGGGACAGAACCCCTATGGCTACACCTTC
CASSPGQNPYGYTF
>TRBV6-1|few|TRBJ1-5|-
TGTGCCAGCAACGATAGCAATCAGCCCCAGCATTTT
CASNDSNQPQHF
>TRBV11-2|few|TRBJ2-6|-
TGTGCCAGCAGCTTAGTAGACTCTGGGGCCAACGTCCTGACTTTC
CASSLVDSGANVLTF
>TRBV5-6|-|TRBJ1-4|-
TGTGCCAGCAGCTTGGGGGGGCACGAAAAACTGTTTTTT
CASSLGGHEKLFF
>TRBV20-1|-|TRBJ2-5|-
TGCAGTGCTAGAGACTCCCAGCTGAGACAAGAGACCCAGTACTTC
CSARDSQLRQETQYF
>TRBV12-3/TRBV12-4|-|TRBJ2-7|TRBD1
TGTGCCAGCAAAACCTCAGGGGGCCCCTACGAGCAGTACTTC
CASKTSGGPYEQYF
>TRBV10-3|-|TRBJ2-7|TRBD2
TGTGCCATCAGTGATGAGCGCGCGGGGGAAGTAGACGAGCAGTACTTC
CAISDERAGEVDEQYF
>TRBV12-3/TRBV12-4|-|TRBJ1-1|TRBD1
TGTGCCAGCAGGCAAGACAGGGGCGGTCTGGGCACTGAAGCTTTCTTT
CASRQDRGGLGTEAFF
>TRBV19|-|TRBJ1-5|TRBD1
TGTGCCAGTGACAGGGTTGATAGCAATCAGCCCCAGCATTTT
CASDRVDSNQPQHF
>TRBV20-1|-|TRBJ2-4|-
TGCAGTGCACCCGCGTTTCCCCGGGGGGCCAAAAACATTCAGTACTTC
CSAPAFPRGAKNIQYF
>TRBV28|once|TRBJ2-1|-
TGTGCCAGCAGTTGGTCGGGTTTCGCACACACGCATGAGCAGTTCTTC
CASSWSGFAHTHEQFF
>TRBV3-1|-|TRBJ2-5|TRBD1
TGTGCCAGCAGCTCGCCGAGGACAGGGTCCCAAGAGACCCAGTACTTC
CASSSPRTGSQETQYF
>TRBV6-2/TRBV6-3|-|TRBJ2-7|TRBD2
TGTGCCAGCAGCGTATCGGGGGGGAGCGAGCAGTACTTC
CASSVSGGSEQYF
>TRBV3-1|-|TRBJ2-3|TRBD2
TGTGCCAGCAGCCAAACTAGCGGTGATACGCAGTATTTT
CASSQTSGDTQYF
>TRBV6-2/TRBV6-3|-|TRBJ2-1|-
TGTGCCAGACCGGGACCAGCTATCAATGAGCAGTTCTTC
CARPGPAINEQFF
>TRBV7-2|-|TRBJ2-7|TRBD2
TGTGCCAGCAGCTTAGTACGCGGGAGGGGAGGCTACGAGCAGTACTTC
CASSLVRGRGGYEQYF
>TRBV5-1|-|TRBJ2-7|TRBD2
TGCGCCAGCTGGGGGGGTAGGGAGAAATACGGGCAGTACTTC
CASWGGREKYGQYF
>TRBV7-9|-|TRBJ2-3|-
TGTGCCAGCAGCTTATCGGCTAGCACAGATACGCAGTATTTT
CASSLSASTDTQYF
>TRBV12-5|few|TRBJ1-2|-
TGTGCTAGTGGCCCGATCCTCTACCCCGGATATGGCTACACCTTC
CASGPILYPGYGYTF
>TRBV5-1|-|TRBJ1-1|-
TGTGCCAGCAGCTTGGGGTCGAACACTGAAGCTTTCTTT
CASSLGSNTEAFF
>TRBV14|-|TRBJ2-7|TRBD1
TGTGCCAGCAGCCAAGGCATCGGGACAGGGTATCACGAGCAGTACTTC
CASSQGIGTGYHEQYF
>TRBV7-9|few|TRBJ1-1|-
TGTGCCATTACGCCCAGGACAGACGGGACCACTGAAGCTTTCTTT
CAITPRTDGTTEAFF
>TRBV29-1|-|TRBJ2-2|-
TGCAGCGTTGAAGATACGGGGACCGGGGAGCTGTTTTTT
CSVEDTGTGELFF
>TRBV5-5|-|TRBJ2-1|TRBD1
TGTGCCAGCAGCCGGACACCGGGACAGGGGGTAAATGAGCAGTTCTTC
CASSRTPGQGVNEQFF
>TRBV20-1|few|TRBJ1-1|-
TGCAGTGCTAGGGGAGGAGGGATGAACACTGAAGCTTTCTTT
CSARGGGMNTEAFF
>TRBV3-1|few|TRBJ2-1|-
TGTGCCAGCAGCCGAAGGGGTTCCTCCTACAATGAGCAGTTCTTC
CASSRRGSSYNEQFF
>TRBV3-1|few|TRBJ2-4|-
TGTGCCAGCAGCCGTGTCACGGGGCAGCTAGCCAAAAACATTCAGTACTTC
CASSRVTGQLAKNIQYF
>TRBV20-1|-|TRBJ2-1|TRBD2
TGCAGTGCAACCGGGACTAGCGGGAGCTTCTACAATGAGCAGTTCTTC
CSATGTSGSFYNEQFF